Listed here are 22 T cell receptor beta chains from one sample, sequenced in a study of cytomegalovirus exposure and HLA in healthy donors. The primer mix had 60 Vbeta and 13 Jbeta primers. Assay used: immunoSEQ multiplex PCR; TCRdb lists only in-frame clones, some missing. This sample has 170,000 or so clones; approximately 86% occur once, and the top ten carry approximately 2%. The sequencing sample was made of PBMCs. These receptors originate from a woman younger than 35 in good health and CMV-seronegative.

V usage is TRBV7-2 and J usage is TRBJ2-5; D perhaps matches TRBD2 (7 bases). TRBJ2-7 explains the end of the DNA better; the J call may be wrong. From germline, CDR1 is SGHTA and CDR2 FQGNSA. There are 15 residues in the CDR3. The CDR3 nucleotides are TGTGCCAGCAGCTTAGCGGGGGGGCTGGTGAACGAGCAGTACTTC. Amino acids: CASSLAGGLVNEQYF.

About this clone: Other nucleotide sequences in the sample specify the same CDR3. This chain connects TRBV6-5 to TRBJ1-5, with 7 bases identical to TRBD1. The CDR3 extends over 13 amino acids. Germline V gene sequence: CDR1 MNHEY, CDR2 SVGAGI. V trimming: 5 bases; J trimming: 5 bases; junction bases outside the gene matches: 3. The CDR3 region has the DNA TGTGCCAGCAGTCGACAGGGCGATCAGCCCCAGCATTTT. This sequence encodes CASSRQGDQPQHF.

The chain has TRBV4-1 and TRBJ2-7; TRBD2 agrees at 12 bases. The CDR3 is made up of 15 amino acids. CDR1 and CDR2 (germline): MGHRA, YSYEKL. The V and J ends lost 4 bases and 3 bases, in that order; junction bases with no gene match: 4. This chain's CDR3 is CASSPGLAGNYEQYF. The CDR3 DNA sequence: TGCGCCAGCAGCCCCGGACTAGCGGGGAACTACGAGCAGTACTTC.

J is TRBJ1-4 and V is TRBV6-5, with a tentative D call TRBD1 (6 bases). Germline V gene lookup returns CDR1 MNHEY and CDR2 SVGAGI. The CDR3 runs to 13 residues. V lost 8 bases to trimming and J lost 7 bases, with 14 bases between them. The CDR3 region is CASRHLQGEKLFF. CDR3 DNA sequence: TGTGCCAGCCGACACCTACAGGGTGAAAAACTGTTTTTT.

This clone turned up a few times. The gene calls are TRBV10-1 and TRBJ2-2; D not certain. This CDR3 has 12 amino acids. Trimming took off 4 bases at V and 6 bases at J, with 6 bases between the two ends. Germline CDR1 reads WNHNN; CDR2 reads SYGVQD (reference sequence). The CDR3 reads CASSGGPGELFF. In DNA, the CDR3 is TGCGCCAGCAGTGGAGGCCCCGGGGAGCTGTTTTTT.

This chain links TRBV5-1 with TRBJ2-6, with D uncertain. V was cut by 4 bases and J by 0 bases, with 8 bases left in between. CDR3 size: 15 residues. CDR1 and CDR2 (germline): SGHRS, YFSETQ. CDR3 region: CASSRGYSGANVLTF. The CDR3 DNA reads TGCGCCAGCAGCCGAGGTTACTCTGGGGCCAACGTCCTGACTTTC.

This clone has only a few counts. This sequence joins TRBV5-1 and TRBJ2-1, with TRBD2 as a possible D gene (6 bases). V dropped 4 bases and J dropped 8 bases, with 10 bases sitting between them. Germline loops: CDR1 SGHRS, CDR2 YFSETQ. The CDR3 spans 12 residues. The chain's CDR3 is CASSVLAHEQFF. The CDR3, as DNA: TGCGCCAGCAGCGTACTAGCACATGAGCAGTTCTTC.

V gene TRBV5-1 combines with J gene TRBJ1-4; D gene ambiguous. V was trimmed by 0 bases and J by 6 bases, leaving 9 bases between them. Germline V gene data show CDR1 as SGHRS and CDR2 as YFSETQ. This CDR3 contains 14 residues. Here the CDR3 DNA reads TGCGCCAGCAGCTTGGCCGAGGCCGATGAAAAACTGTTTTTT. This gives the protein CASSLAEADEKLFF.

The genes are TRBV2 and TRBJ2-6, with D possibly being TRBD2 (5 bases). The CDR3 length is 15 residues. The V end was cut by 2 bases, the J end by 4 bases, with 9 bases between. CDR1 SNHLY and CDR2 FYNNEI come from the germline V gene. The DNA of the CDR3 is TGTGCCAGCAGTGAACTTCCGGGAGGGGCCAACGTCCTGACTTTC. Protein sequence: CASSELPGGANVLTF.

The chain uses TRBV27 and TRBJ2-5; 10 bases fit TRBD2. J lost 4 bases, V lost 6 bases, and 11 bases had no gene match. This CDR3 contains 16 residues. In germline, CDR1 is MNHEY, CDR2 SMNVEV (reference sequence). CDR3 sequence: CASSGLAVPLGETQYF. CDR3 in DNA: TGTGCCAGCAGCGGACTAGCGGTCCCCTTGGGAGAGACCCAGTACTTC.

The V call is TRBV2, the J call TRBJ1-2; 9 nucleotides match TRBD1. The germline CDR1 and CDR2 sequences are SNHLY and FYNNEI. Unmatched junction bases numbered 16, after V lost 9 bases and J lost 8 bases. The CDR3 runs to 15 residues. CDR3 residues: CASCQTGQGLGGYTF. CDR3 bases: TGTGCCAGTTGCCAAACGGGACAGGGCCTGGGGGGCTACACCTTC.

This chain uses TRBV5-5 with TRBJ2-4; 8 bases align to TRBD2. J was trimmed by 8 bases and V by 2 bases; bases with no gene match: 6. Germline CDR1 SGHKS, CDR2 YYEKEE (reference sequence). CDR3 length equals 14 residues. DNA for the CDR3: TGTGCCAGCAGCTTAGCGGGGGCTAGCTACATTCAGTACTTC. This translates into CASSLAGASYIQYF.

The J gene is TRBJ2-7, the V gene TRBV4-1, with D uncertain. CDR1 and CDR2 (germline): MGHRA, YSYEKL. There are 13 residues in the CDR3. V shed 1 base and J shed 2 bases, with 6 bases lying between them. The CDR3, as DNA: TGCGCCAGCAGCCAAGCATCCACCTACGAGCAGTACTTC. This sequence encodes CASSQASTYEQYF.

CDR3 in DNA: TGCGCCAGCAGCACTGACAACCAACCATACAATGAGCAGTTCTTC. As protein: CASSTDNQPYNEQFF. V gene TRBV5-1 combines with J gene TRBJ2-1; D gene uncertain. This CDR3 comprises 15 residues. The V and J ends lost 4 bases and 4 bases respectively, with 15 bases between them. Per the germline V gene, CDR1 is SGHRS and CDR2 is YFSETQ. The full variable domain, rest sourced from reference TRBV5-1 and TRBJ2-1, is KAGVTQTPRYLIKTRGQQVTLSCSPISGHRSVSWYQQTPGQGLQFLFEYFSETQRNKGNFPGRFSGRQFSNSRSEMNVSTLELGDSALYLCASSTDNQPYNEQFFGPGTRLTVL.

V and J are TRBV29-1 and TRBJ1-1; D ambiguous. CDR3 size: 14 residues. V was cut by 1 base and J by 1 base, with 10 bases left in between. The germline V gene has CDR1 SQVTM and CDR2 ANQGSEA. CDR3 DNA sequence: TGCAGCGTTGAAGGGGAGGAAAAGAACACTGAAGCTTTCTTT. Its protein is CSVEGEEKNTEAFF.

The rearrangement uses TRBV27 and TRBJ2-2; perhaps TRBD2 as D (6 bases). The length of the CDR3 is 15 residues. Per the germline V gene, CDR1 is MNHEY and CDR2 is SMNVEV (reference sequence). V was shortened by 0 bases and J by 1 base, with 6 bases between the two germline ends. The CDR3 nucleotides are TGTGCCAGCAGTTTATCGCGGGGGAACACCGGGGAGCTGTTTTTT. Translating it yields CASSLSRGNTGELFF.

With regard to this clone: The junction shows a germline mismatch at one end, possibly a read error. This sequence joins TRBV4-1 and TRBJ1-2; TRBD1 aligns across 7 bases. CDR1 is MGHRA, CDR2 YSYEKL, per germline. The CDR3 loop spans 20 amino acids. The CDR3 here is CASSQEPLGGKIIALGQDDF. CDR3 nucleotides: TGCGCCAGCAGCCAAGAACCACTCGGGGGCAAGATTATTGCCTTAGGACAGGATGACTTC.

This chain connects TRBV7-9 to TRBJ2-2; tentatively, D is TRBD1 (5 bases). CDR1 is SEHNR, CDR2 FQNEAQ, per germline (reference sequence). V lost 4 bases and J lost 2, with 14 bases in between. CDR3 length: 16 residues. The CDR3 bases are TGTGCCAGCAGCTCAACATCTACAGGAAACACCGGGGAGCTGTTTTTT. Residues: CASSSTSTGNTGELFF.

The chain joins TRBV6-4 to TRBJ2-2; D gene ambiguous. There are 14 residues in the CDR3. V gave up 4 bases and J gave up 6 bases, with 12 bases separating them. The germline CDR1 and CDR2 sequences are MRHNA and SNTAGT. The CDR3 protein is CASSVGSSPGELFF. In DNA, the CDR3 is TGTGCCAGCAGTGTTGGTAGCTCACCCGGGGAGCTGTTTTTT.

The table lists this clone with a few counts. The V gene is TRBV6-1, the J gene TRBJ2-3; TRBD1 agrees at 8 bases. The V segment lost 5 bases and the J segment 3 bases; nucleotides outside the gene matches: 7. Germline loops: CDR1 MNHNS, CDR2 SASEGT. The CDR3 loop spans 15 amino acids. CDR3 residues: CASSQHRQGTDTQYF. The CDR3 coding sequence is TGTGCCAGCAGTCAGCACAGACAGGGGACAGATACGCAGTATTTT.

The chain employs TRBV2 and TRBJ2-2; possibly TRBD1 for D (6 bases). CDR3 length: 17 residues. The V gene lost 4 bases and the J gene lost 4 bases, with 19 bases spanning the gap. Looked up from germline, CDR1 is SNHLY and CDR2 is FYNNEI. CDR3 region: CASSGHIQGPSTGELFF. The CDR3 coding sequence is TGTGCCAGCAGTGGTCATATACAGGGCCCTAGCACCGGGGAGCTGTTTTTT.

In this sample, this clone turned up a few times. CDR3 DNA sequence: TGTGCCAGCAGCCTGGGACTAGCGGGGGTAGAGACCCAGTACTTC. Translation gives CASSLGLAGVETQYF. The rearrangement uses TRBV9 and TRBJ2-5, with 14 bases aligning to TRBD2. CDR3 size: 15 residues. Germline CDR1 SGDLS, CDR2 YYNGEE. V shed 4 bases, J shed 4 bases, and the junction held 3 bases outside the gene matches.